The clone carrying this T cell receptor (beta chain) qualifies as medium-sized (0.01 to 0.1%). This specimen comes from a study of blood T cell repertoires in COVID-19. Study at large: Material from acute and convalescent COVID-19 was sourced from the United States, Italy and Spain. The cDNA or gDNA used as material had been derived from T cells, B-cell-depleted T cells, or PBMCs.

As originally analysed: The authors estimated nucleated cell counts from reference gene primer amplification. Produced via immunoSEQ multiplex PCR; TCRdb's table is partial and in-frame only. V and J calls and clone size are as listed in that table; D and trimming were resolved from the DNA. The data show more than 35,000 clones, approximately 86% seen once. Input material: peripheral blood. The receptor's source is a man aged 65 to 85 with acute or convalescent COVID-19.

The CDR3 sequence: CASSLSPGQGALDEQYF. The CDR3 region has the DNA TGTGCCAGCAGTTTATCTCCGGGACAGGGGGCTCTAGACGAGCAGTACTTC. The chain couples TRBV28 to TRBJ2-7; 12 bases line up with TRBD1. Germline assignment: CDR1 MDHEN and CDR2 SYDVKM. Germline trimming cut 1 base from V and 5 bases from J; bases unmatched to any gene: 9. This CDR3 has 17 amino acids.